The source of this T cell receptor beta chain is a study of blood T cell repertoires in COVID-19. Study information: Samples taken during acute and convalescent COVID-19 were collected in the United States, Italy and Spain. The cDNA or gDNA used as material had been derived from T cells, B-cell-depleted T cells, or PBMCs.

Germline CDR1 and CDR2: SGHNT and YYREEE (reference sequence). Trimming pared 4 bases from V and 2 bases from J, leaving 10 bases between. The CDR3 runs to 13 residues. Authors' processing steps: Researchers report that nucleated cell counts were estimated from reference gene primer amplification. Generated by immunoSEQ multiplex PCR, the TCRdb table keeps only in-frame clones and is missing some. V, J and clone size are taken as reported in that table, and D and trimming were inferred from the DNA itself. The repertoire holds around 65,000 clones, with roughly 80% as singletons. This clone has just a few counts.

Sequencing used peripheral blood. The sequence derives from a human donor in a cohort sampled during active COVID-19. The rearrangement uses TRBV5-4 and TRBJ2-7; D unresolved. CDR3 in DNA: TGTGCCAGCAGCCCTTCAGGAACCTACGAGCAGTACTTC. It translates to CASSPSGTYEQYF. Together with reference TRBV5-4 and TRBJ2-7, the CDR3 gives the full variable domain: ETGVTQSPTHLIKTRGQQVTLRCSSQSGHNTVSWYQQALGQGPQFIFQYYREEENGRGNFPPRFSGLQFPNYSSELNVNALELDDSALYLCASSPSGTYEQYFGPGTRLTVT.